Each of the 24 T cell receptor beta chains below was sequenced from the same sample in a study of regulatory T cells in long-lasting Graves disease. Through Arm-PCR of CDR3 regions and iRepertoire HTBI primers, TCR beta libraries were built. TCRdb reprocessed the multiplex PCR reads via MiXCR and lists one record per CDR3 protein. Among under 450,000 distinct CDR3 sequences listed, 20% to 25% were seen once. The time point here: persistent/refractory GD, antithyroid drugs over 5 years with positive TRAb. PBMC-extracted RNA yielded the TCR library. This material consisted of peripheral blood mononuclear cells (PBMCs), taken when the disease was refractory, from a patient treated with antithyroid drugs. These receptors were collected from a woman between 40 and 55 years old with Graves disease.

This clonotype showed up just a few times. This chain joins TRBV19 and TRBJ1-5; D is undetermined. CDR1 and CDR2 from the germline V gene are LNHDA and SQIVND (reference sequence). Trimming removed 5 bases from V and 9 bases from J, with 8 bases in between. The CDR3 extends over 11 amino acids. CDR3 region: CASSVRGPQHF. Written as DNA, the CDR3 is TGTGCCAGTAGTGTGAGAGGGCCCCAGCATTTT.

This clonotype was counted ten times or more. The CDR3 spells CASSLEEYYGYTF. The CDR3 region has the DNA TGTGCCAGCAGCTTAGAAGAGTACTATGGCTACACCTTC. This sequence joins TRBV7-8 and TRBJ1-2, with unresolved D. In germline, CDR1 is SGHVS, CDR2 FQNEAQ. Trimming pared 1 base from V and 3 bases from J, leaving 6 bases between. The CDR3 covers 13 residues.

The chain combines TRBV28 with TRBJ1-5; perhaps TRBD1 as D (5 bases). Germline loops: CDR1 MDHEN, CDR2 SYDVKM. V was clipped by 4 bases and J by 9 bases, with 16 bases between them. The CDR3 contains 14 residues. Here the CDR3 DNA reads TGTGCCAGCAGTTACCGGGGGGAGAGGCGGCCCCAGCATTTT. This gives the protein CASSYRGERRPQHF.

Many counts were recorded for this clonotype. V is TRBV28 and J is TRBJ2-7; TRBD1 agrees at 9 bases. The CDR3 contains 12 residues. Trimming cost V 8 bases and J 2 bases; bases outside gene matches: 1. Germline V CDR1 and CDR2: MDHEN, SYDVKM. The CDR3 DNA reads TGTGCCAGCGGGACAGGGACCTACGAGCAGTACTTC. Amino acids: CASGTGTYEQYF. Full variable domain (remainder filled in from reference TRBV28 and TRBJ2-7): DVKVTQSSRYLVKRTGEKVFLECVQDMDHENMFWYRQDPGLGLRLIYFSYDVKMKEKGDIPEGYSVSREKKERFSLILESASTNQTSMYLCASGTGTYEQYFGPGTRLTVT.

This clonotype has a count of ten or more. This chain connects TRBV11-2 to TRBJ1-1; no firm D call. The V and J ends lost 3 bases and 5 bases respectively, with 13 bases between them. The CDR3 runs to 14 residues. Germline CDR1 and CDR2: SGHAT and FQNNGV. The CDR3 is CASSFFQKWTEAFF. The CDR3 bases are TGTGCCAGCAGCTTTTTCCAGAAATGGACTGAAGCTTTCTTT.

The chain joins TRBV29-1 to TRBJ2-3, with D perhaps TRBD1 (6 bases). Germline CDR1 reads SQVTM; CDR2 reads ANQGSEA. The CDR3 consists of 13 residues. V dropped 4 bases and J dropped 5 bases, with 13 bases sitting between them. The chain's CDR3 is CSVVGGAKDTQYF. DNA of the CDR3: TGCAGCGTTGTTGGGGGCGCGAAAGATACGCAGTATTTT.

A few counts support this clonotype. The gene calls are TRBV5-6 and TRBJ2-7; perhaps TRBD1 as D (5 bases). The germline V gene encodes CDR1 SGHDT and CDR2 YYEEEE. Trimming took off 4 bases at V and 1 base at J, with 15 bases between the two ends. The CDR3 totals 15 residues. CDR3 protein: CASSQGPDGSYEQYF. The CDR3 bases are TGTGCCAGCAGCCAGGGCCCAGACGGGTCCTACGAGCAGTACTTC.

Details on this clonotype: Just one base apart from a much larger clone, this may be a read error. This likely comes from a read error, as the CDR3 has no conserved phenylalanine or tryptophan at its end. The rearrangement joins TRBV6-5 to TRBJ2-7, with TRBD2 matching over 8 bases. This CDR3 is 16 amino acids long. V trimming: 4 bases; J trimming: 3 bases; junction bases outside the gene matches: 11. Germline V gives CDR1 MNHEY, CDR2 SVGAGI. Here the CDR3 reads CASSFPRLALVYEQYL. CDR3 nucleotides: TGTGCCAGCAGTTTTCCCAGACTAGCGCTAGTCTACGAGCAGTACCTC.

The chain uses TRBV20-1 and TRBJ2-7; TRBD2 aligns across 8 bases. The germline CDR1 and CDR2 sequences are DFQATT and SNEGSKA (reference sequence). There are 11 residues in the CDR3. V shed 7 bases, J shed 3 bases, and the junction held 2 bases outside the gene matches. The CDR3 region is CSGLAIYEQYF. The CDR3 bases are TGCAGTGGACTAGCGATCTACGAGCAGTACTTC.

This clonotype was seen ten or more times. This chain joins TRBV6-5 and TRBJ1-6; 7 bases are a match to TRBD1. The CDR3 consists of 16 residues. The junction had 11 bases not matched to a gene; V was cut back by 2 bases and J by 10 bases. Germline V gene lookup returns CDR1 MNHEY and CDR2 SVGAGI. CDR3 sequence: CASSYDRAFGSSPLHF. DNA for the CDR3: TGTGCCAGCAGTTACGACAGGGCCTTCGGTTCCTCACCCCTCCACTTT.

This clonotype was counted only a few times. At one of its ends the junction is not consistent with the germline gene, which may arise from a read error. J is TRBJ2-1 and V is TRBV12-3 or TRBV12-4; 7 bases agree with TRBD2. CDR3 length: 11 amino acids. The DNA of the CDR3 is TGTGCCAGCAGCTTAGCGGGTCAGCAGTTCTTC. Protein sequence: CASSLAGQQFF.

This clonotype was observed at least ten times. The J gene is TRBJ2-2, the V gene TRBV28, with a weak D call TRBD2 (5 bases). Trimming cost V 5 bases and J 9 bases, with 16 bases left between them. The CDR3 totals 14 residues. Per germline, CDR1 MDHEN and CDR2 SYDVKM. DNA of the CDR3: TGTGCCAGCAGTCTGCTAGCCCGAACTAGGGAGCTGTTTTTT. The encoded protein is CASSLLARTRELFF. The full variable domain, with the rest looked up from reference TRBV28 and TRBJ2-2, is DVKVTQSSRYLVKRTGEKVFLECVQDMDHENMFWYRQDPGLGLRLIYFSYDVKMKEKGDIPEGYSVSREKKERFSLILESASTNQTSMYLCASSLLARTRELFFGEGSRLTVL.

This clonotype was observed a handful of times. CDR3 in amino acids: CASSGRGFGKGLADFSPGANVLTF. The CDR3 bases are TGTGCCAGCAGCGGTAGGGGGTTTGGGAAGGGACTAGCCGACTTCAGCCCTGGGGCCAACGTCCTGACTTTC. This sequence joins TRBV11-2 and TRBJ2-6; TRBD2 agrees at 9 bases. The ends lost 5 bases at V and 2 bases at J; junction bases unmatched: 28. The germline CDR1 and CDR2 sequences are SGHAT and FQNNGV. This CDR3 comprises 24 residues.

This sequence joins TRBV28 and TRBJ2-7, with TRBD1 as a possible D gene (8 bases). This CDR3 region has 14 residues. V gave up 7 bases and J gave up 6 bases, with 19 bases separating them. Germline V CDR1 and CDR2: MDHEN, SYDVKM. CDR3 nucleotides: TGTGCCAGCATCTCGACAGGGGAGGGGGGCGAGCAGTACTTC. Protein: CASISTGEGGEQYF.

This clonotype has only a few counts. The CDR3 here is CAFHDVATNEKLFF. CDR3 sequence (DNA): TGTGCCTTCCACGACGTTGCAACTAATGAAAAACTGTTTTTT. This chain joins TRBV30 and TRBJ1-4; the D is unclear. CDR1 is GTSNPN and CDR2 is SVGIG in the germline V gene (reference sequence). Trimming took 7 bases from V and 0 from J, leaving 12 bases between them. The CDR3 runs 14 residues.

This sequence joins TRBV5-1 and TRBJ1-4, with TRBD1 as a possible D gene (5 bases). The germline V and J ends were trimmed by 3 bases and 0 bases, with 15 bases remaining between them. The germline CDR1 and CDR2 sequences are SGHRS and YFSETQ. The CDR3 has 17 amino acids. As DNA, the CDR3 is TGCGCCAGCAGCTGGGGGAGGAAAGGGGCAACTAATGAAAAACTGTTTTTT. This sequence encodes CASSWGRKGATNEKLFF.

At least ten counts were recorded for this clonotype. The chain is built from TRBV28 and TRBJ1-4, with 10 bases aligning to TRBD1. V was pared by 5 bases and J by 5 bases, with 5 bases of the junction left unmatched. The CDR3 has 15 residues. The germline CDR1 and CDR2 sequences are MDHEN and SYDVKM. The CDR3 DNA reads TGTGCCAGCAGTCGGACAGGGGGAGGGAATGAAAAACTGTTTTTT. Its protein is CASSRTGGGNEKLFF.

This clonotype has a count of ten or more. V usage is TRBV28 and J usage is TRBJ1-1; a weak D match, TRBD1 (6 bases). The V and J ends lost 0 bases and 0 bases respectively, with 14 bases between them. The length of the CDR3 is 17 residues. Germline V gene lookup returns CDR1 MDHEN and CDR2 SYDVKM. The CDR3: CASSLWGRGGMNTEAFF. CDR3 coding DNA: TGTGCCAGCAGTTTATGGGGTAGGGGGGGCATGAACACTGAAGCTTTCTTT.

The CDR3 spells CSASIVDEQFF. The CDR3 DNA reads TGCAGTGCTAGTATCGTCGATGAGCAGTTCTTC. This chain uses TRBV20-1 with TRBJ2-1; D uncertain. CDR1 DFQATT and CDR2 SNEGSKA come from the germline V gene (reference sequence). Trimming took 3 bases from V and 8 from J, leaving 8 bases between them. The CDR3 is 11 amino acids.

This clonotype came up many times. The chain links TRBV29-1 to TRBJ2-7; 7 nucleotides line up with TRBD2. J lost 0 bases, V lost 4 bases, and 6 bases had no gene match. There are 14 residues in the CDR3. CDR1 is SQVTM and CDR2 is ANQGSEA in the germline V gene. This chain's CDR3 is CSVGSSGYSYEQYF. The CDR3 coding sequence is TGCAGCGTTGGGAGTAGCGGGTACTCCTACGAGCAGTACTTC.

The chain uses TRBV5-1 and TRBJ2-7, with TRBD2 matching 9 bases. CDR1 and CDR2 (germline): SGHRS, YFSETQ. Unmatched junction bases numbered 5, after V lost 2 bases and J lost 5 bases. The CDR3 spans 14 residues. CDR3 region: CASSFGLALDEQYF. The CDR3 DNA follows: TGCGCCAGCAGCTTTGGACTAGCGCTTGACGAGCAGTACTTC.

The chain links TRBV28 to TRBJ1-1; TRBD1 is a possible D gene (5 bases). Trimming cost V 8 bases and J 0 bases, with 16 bases left between them. This CDR3 comprises 15 residues. Germline CDR1 MDHEN, CDR2 SYDVKM. CDR3 sequence reads: CASVAGSRMNTEAFF. The CDR3 nucleotides read TGTGCCAGCGTTGCAGGGTCCCGAATGAACACTGAAGCTTTCTTT.

This clonotype has a count of ten or more. The chain uses TRBV28 and TRBJ2-2, with 11 bases lining up with TRBD2. Germline V lookup: CDR1 MDHEN, CDR2 SYDVKM. The V and J ends lost 4 bases and 6 bases, in that order; junction bases with no gene match: 13. This CDR3 comprises 18 residues. CDR3 coding DNA: TGTGCCAGCAGTTGGACGACTAGCGGGATGGTCACGGCCGGGGAGCTGTTTTTT. This translates into CASSWTTSGMVTAGELFF.

This sequence joins TRBV2 and TRBJ2-7, with 8 bases matching TRBD2. The CDR3 runs 19 residues. CDR1 SNHLY and CDR2 FYNNEI come from the germline V gene. The ends lost 3 bases at V and 3 bases at J; junction bases unmatched: 19. Here the CDR3 reads CASSDTELPGLGRFYEQYF. CDR3 coding DNA: TGTGCCAGCAGTGACACAGAATTACCGGGACTAGGAAGATTCTACGAGCAGTACTTC.